This TCR beta chain was recorded in a study of blood T cell repertoires in COVID-19. Across the whole study: Material from acute and convalescent COVID-19 was sourced from the United States, Italy and Spain. PBMCs, B-cell-depleted T cells, or T cells were the source of the cDNA or gDNA that made up the material.

Original handling: For nucleated cells, counts were estimated from reference gene primer amplification. Libraries were prepared by immunoSEQ multiplex PCR; TCRdb keeps only in-frame clonotypes and omits some of them. V and J calls and clone size are as listed in that table; D and trimming were resolved from the DNA. Here the sample spans about 120,000 clones, 65% to 90% being singletons. In the case of this clone: The same CDR3 also results from other DNA sequences found in this sample.

This TCR was recovered from a human donor in a cohort sampled during active COVID-19. The sequencing sample was made of peripheral blood.

CDR3 protein: CASSLDQGLNTEAFF. In DNA form, the CDR3 reads TGTGCCAGCAGCTTAGATCAGGGGCTGAACACTGAAGCTTTCTTT. The chain combines TRBV7-2 with TRBJ1-1, with D possibly TRBD1 on 6 matching bases. The germline V and J ends were trimmed by 1 base and 0 bases, with 9 bases remaining between them. CDR3 length: 15 amino acids. The germline V gene has CDR1 SGHTA and CDR2 FQGNSA.